These 28 T cell receptor beta chains came from one sample sequenced in a study of cytomegalovirus exposure and HLA in healthy donors. The study ran its PCR with 60 Vbeta and 13 Jbeta primers. Method: immunoSEQ multiplex PCR; TCRdb's copy keeps in-frame clones and lacks some. The sample carries 110,000 to 150,000 clones, around 75% recorded once. Sequencing used PBMCs. The receptor set was obtained from a female donor in good health and CMV-seronegative.

This chain uses TRBV15 with TRBJ2-6; tentative D call: TRBD1 (6 bases). In germline, CDR1 is LNHNV, CDR2 YYDKDF (reference sequence). The CDR3 is 16 amino acids. V was trimmed by 1 base and J by 0 bases, leaving 7 bases between them. CDR3 amino acids: CATSRVRGSGANVLTF. The CDR3 bases are TGTGCCACCAGCAGAGTCAGGGGCTCTGGGGCCAACGTCCTGACTTTC. Complete variable domain (other parts from reference TRBV15 and TRBJ2-6): DAMVIQNPRYQVTQFGKPVTLSCSQTLNHNVMYWYQQKSSQAPKLLFHYYDKDFNNEADTPDNFQSRRPNTSFCFLDIRSPGLGDTAMYLCATSRVRGSGANVLTFGAGSRLTVL.

The chain combines TRBV25-1 with TRBJ1-5; tentatively, D is TRBD1 (6 bases). The germline V gene encodes CDR1 MGHDK and CDR2 SYGVNS. CDR3 size: 16 residues. Deletions cut 2 bases from V and 1 base from J, with 12 bases between. The CDR3 nucleotides are TGTGCCAGCAGTGAACTGGCAGGGGAGAGCAATCAGCCCCAGCATTTT. Its translation is CASSELAGESNQPQHF.

This chain uses TRBV6-6 with TRBJ1-3; D is uncertain. This CDR3 contains 16 residues. The ends were cut back, 0 bases at V and 0 bases at J, with 9 bases in the middle. Per the germline V gene, CDR1 is MNHNY and CDR2 is SVGAGI (reference sequence). The CDR3 DNA is TGTGCCAGCAGTTACTCGAACGGTTACTCTGGAAACACCATATATTTT. Its protein is CASSYSNGYSGNTIYF.

CDR3 protein: CASSHRGTDTQYF. The DNA of the CDR3 is TGCGCCAGCAGCCATCGAGGCACAGATACGCAGTATTTT. The chain employs TRBV4-3 and TRBJ2-3; unclear D gene. Trimming pared 3 bases from V and 1 base from J, leaving 5 bases between. In germline, CDR1 is LGHNA, CDR2 YSLEER. The CDR3 is made up of 13 amino acids.

The chain carries TRBV7-9 and TRBJ2-1; D is perhaps TRBD1 (5 bases). The CDR3 consists of 13 residues. The V end was cut by 2 bases, the J end by 15 bases, with 17 bases between. Germline V gene lookup returns CDR1 SEHNR and CDR2 FQNEAQ (reference sequence). The CDR3 spells CASSLTGSGMGFF. Written as DNA, the CDR3 is TGTGCCAGCAGCTTAACCGGGTCAGGGATGGGGTTCTTC.

This sequence joins TRBV6-1 and TRBJ2-2; D gene ambiguous. The CDR3 spans 14 residues. V was shortened by 1 base and J by 5 bases, with 8 bases between the two germline ends. CDR1 and CDR2 from the germline V gene are MNHNS and SASEGT. The CDR3 sequence is CASSEGAPTGELFF. The CDR3 DNA reads as TGTGCCAGCAGTGAAGGGGCGCCGACCGGGGAGCTGTTTTTT.

The rearrangement uses TRBV27 and TRBJ2-5, with TRBD2 matching over 8 bases. The J call may be wrong; the DNA end is better matched by TRBJ2-7. Looked up from germline, CDR1 is MNHEY and CDR2 is SMNVEV (reference sequence). The CDR3 length is 15 residues. In DNA form, the CDR3 reads TGTGCCAGCAGCCTACCGGGGACTAGGGGCAACGAGCAGTACTTC. This translates into CASSLPGTRGNEQYF.

Comments on this clone: At one boundary the junction diverges from the germline segment, which might be a read error. The J gene is TRBJ1-5, the V gene TRBV30, with no clear D. There are 14 residues in the CDR3. Germline V gene data show CDR1 as GTSNPN and CDR2 as SVGIG (reference sequence). The CDR3: CAWSRGTPNRPQHF. The CDR3 nucleotides are TGTGCCTGGAGTCGTGGCACCCCAAATCGGCCCCAGCATTTT. Full variable domain (missing parts from reference TRBV30 and TRBJ1-5): SQTIHQWPATLVQPVGSPLSLECTVEGTSNPNLYWYRQAAGRGLQLLFYSVGIGQISSEVPQNLSASRPQDRQFILSSKKLLLSDSGFYLCAWSRGTPNRPQHFGDGTRLSIL.

Only a few counts were recorded for this clone. The rearrangement links TRBV2 to TRBJ1-4, with D maybe TRBD1 (5 bases). CDR3 size: 14 residues. Germline CDR1 and CDR2: SNHLY and FYNNEI. The CDR3 DNA reads TGTGCTAAGGGAGGGGTTGGAACTAATGAAAAACTGTTTTTT. Protein product: CAKGGVGTNEKLFF. The entire variable domain, with the rest obtained from reference TRBV2 and TRBJ1-4, is as follows: EPEVTQTPSHQVTQMGQEVILRCVPISNHLYFYWYRQILGQKVEFLVSFYNNEISEKSEIFDDQFSVERPDGSNFTLKIRSTKLEDSAMYFCAKGGVGTNEKLFFGSGTQLSVL.

This rearrangement joins TRBV7-9 to TRBJ2-5, with 8 nucleotides matching TRBD1. This CDR3 region has 14 residues. CDR1 is SEHNR, CDR2 FQNEAQ, per germline (reference sequence). Trimming removed 3 bases from V and 4 bases from J; junction bases left unmatched: 4. The CDR3 is CASSFAGGAETQYF. In DNA, the CDR3 is TGTGCCAGCAGCTTTGCAGGGGGCGCAGAGACCCAGTACTTC.

The V and J genes are TRBV28 and TRBJ1-4, with a possible D match to TRBD1 (6 bases). Trimming took 6 bases from V and 0 from J, leaving 14 bases between them. The germline V gene has CDR1 MDHEN and CDR2 SYDVKM. CDR3 size: 16 residues. The CDR3 DNA reads as TGTGCCAGCAGGCTCGGACAGTATGCAACTAATGAAAAACTGTTTTTT. This translates into CASRLGQYATNEKLFF.

The V gene is TRBV27, the J gene TRBJ1-1, with D tentatively TRBD1 (5 bases). V was trimmed by 6 bases and J by 0 bases, leaving 17 bases between them. This CDR3 has 16 residues. The V gene's germline CDR1 is MNHEY and CDR2 SMNVEV (reference sequence). The CDR3 here is CASSLSWGVMNTEAFF. CDR3 DNA: TGTGCCAGCAGCCTCTCGTGGGGGGTTATGAACACTGAAGCTTTCTTT.

The chain has TRBV19 and TRBJ2-3, with TRBD2 matching over 7 bases. The CDR3 contains 15 residues. Germline lookup yields CDR1 LNHDA and CDR2 SQIVND (reference sequence). Germline trimming cut 6 bases from V and 2 bases from J; bases unmatched to any gene: 8. CDR3 protein: CASSQGTSDTDTQYF. CDR3 nucleotide sequence: TGTGCCAGTAGCCAGGGAACTAGCGACACAGATACGCAGTATTTT.

This rearrangement joins TRBV4-3 to TRBJ2-1, with 10 bases matching TRBD2. The CDR3 covers 15 residues. V was pared by 1 base and J by 11 bases, with 8 bases of the junction left unmatched. Germline V gives CDR1 LGHNA, CDR2 YSLEER. The CDR3: CASSQVGWTSGQQFF. The CDR3 DNA sequence: TGCGCCAGCAGCCAAGTGGGATGGACTAGCGGACAGCAGTTCTTC.

The chain carries TRBV19 and TRBJ1-5; TRBD1 matches at 8 bases. The length of the CDR3 is 14 residues. Germline trimming cut 3 bases from V and 7 bases from J; bases unmatched to any gene: 5. Per the germline V gene, CDR1 is LNHDA and CDR2 is SQIVND (reference sequence). The CDR3 sequence is CASSIPGGSQPQHF. The CDR3 DNA follows: TGTGCCAGTAGTATCCCAGGGGGCTCCCAGCCCCAGCATTTT.

The CDR3 spells CASSSGQGSYEQYF. DNA of the CDR3: TGCGCCAGCAGCTCGGGACAGGGATCCTACGAGCAGTACTTC. This rearrangement joins TRBV5-1 to TRBJ2-7; 9 nucleotides line up with TRBD1. Germline values: CDR1 SGHRS, CDR2 YFSETQ. The CDR3 covers 14 residues. V lost 3 bases to trimming and J lost 1 base; unmatched junction nucleotides: 2.

The chain couples TRBV6-6 to TRBJ2-5, with TRBD1 matching 7 bases. J gave up 2 bases and V 7 bases, and 10 bases lay outside the gene matches. Germline V gene data show CDR1 as MNHNY and CDR2 as SVGAGI (reference sequence). This CDR3 contains 15 residues. CDR3 amino acids: CASKKLTQGQETQYF. The CDR3 DNA reads TGTGCCAGCAAGAAACTGACACAGGGGCAAGAGACCCAGTACTTC.

V usage is TRBV4-1 and J usage is TRBJ2-1, with 8 bases that match TRBD2. Germline V CDR1 and CDR2: MGHRA, YSYEKL. Losses at the gene ends were 1 base for V and 1 base for J; bases not matched to a gene: 9. The CDR3 sequence is 18 residues long. CDR3: CASSQVDSGRVSYNEQFF. CDR3 sequence (DNA): TGCGCCAGCAGCCAAGTTGACAGCGGGAGAGTGTCCTACAATGAGCAGTTCTTC.

The gene calls are TRBV6-4 and TRBJ1-1; 7 bases fit TRBD1. The CDR3 totals 14 residues. Trimming removed 2 bases from V and 11 bases from J; junction bases left unmatched: 11. Germline loops: CDR1 MRHNA, CDR2 SNTAGT. The CDR3 DNA reads as TGTGCCAGCAGTGACCGACAGGGCAGCCGTTTGGCTTTCTTT. This sequence encodes CASSDRQGSRLAFF.

This chain connects TRBV27 to TRBJ2-7; no firm D call. The V gene lost 5 bases and the J gene lost 6 bases, with 11 bases spanning the gap. The germline CDR1 and CDR2 sequences are MNHEY and SMNVEV (reference sequence). This CDR3 has 12 residues. CDR3 DNA: TGTGCCAGCAGTGAGGTTCGCGGCGAGCAGTACTTC. It codes for CASSEVRGEQYF.

The chain couples TRBV5-3 to TRBJ2-7, with a weak D call TRBD1 (6 bases). TRBV5-3 falls under the ORF class, with uncertain function. This CDR3 contains 12 residues. V lost 4 bases and J 4 bases, leaving 9 bases between the germline ends. CDR3 protein: CARSTDSYEQYF. The CDR3 coding sequence is TGTGCCAGAAGCACGGACAGTTACGAGCAGTACTTC.

This clone was seen just once. V usage is TRBV11-2 and J usage is TRBJ2-7, with a weak D call TRBD1 (6 bases). Germline values: CDR1 SGHAT, CDR2 FQNNGV. The CDR3 contains 15 residues. V lost 1 base to trimming and J lost 0 bases, with 10 bases between them. For the CDR3, the DNA is TGTGCCAGCAGCTTAGCGGCAGGGGCCTCCTACGAGCAGTACTTC. This translates into CASSLAAGASYEQYF.

This chain joins TRBV6-5 and TRBJ2-7; 7 nucleotides agree with TRBD2. Germline V CDR1 and CDR2: MNHEY, SVGAGI. This CDR3 has 15 residues. With V trimmed by 6 bases and J by 1 base, 9 bases remained unmatched. The CDR3 loop is CASRYPSGISYEQYF. DNA for the CDR3: TGTGCCAGCAGGTACCCTAGCGGAATTTCCTACGAGCAGTACTTC.

The chain carries TRBV19 and TRBJ1-4, with a weak D call TRBD1 (5 bases). Trimming took off 4 bases at V and 7 bases at J, with 16 bases between the two ends. The CDR3 has 15 residues. The germline gives CDR1 LNHDA, CDR2 SQIVND (reference sequence). Here the CDR3 reads CASSKQVPGGEKLFF. CDR3 in DNA: TGTGCCAGTAGTAAACAGGTCCCCGGGGGTGAAAAACTGTTTTTT.

This chain uses TRBV9 with TRBJ2-5; D is unresolved. The CDR3 covers 14 residues. The V gene's germline CDR1 is SGDLS and CDR2 YYNGEE. Trimming took off 0 bases at V and 2 bases at J, with 8 bases between the two ends. The CDR3, as DNA: TGTGCCAGCAGCGTAGGGGCAAGACAAGAGACCCAGTACTTC. This sequence encodes CASSVGARQETQYF.

The V gene is TRBV9, the J gene TRBJ1-1; TRBD1 might be the D (6 bases). Germline assignment: CDR1 SGDLS and CDR2 YYNGEE. This CDR3 spans 14 amino acids. V shed 2 bases and J shed 4 bases, with 12 bases lying between them. The CDR3 DNA follows: TGTGCCAGCAGCGTTTCCCGAGGGGGCACTGAAGCTTTCTTT. The encoded protein is CASSVSRGGTEAFF.

The rearrangement links TRBV5-6 to TRBJ1-2; 8 positions match TRBD1. This CDR3 has 12 residues. The V and J ends lost 9 bases and 7 bases, in that order; junction bases with no gene match: 8. The V gene's germline CDR1 is SGHDT and CDR2 YYEEEE. CDR3 nucleotides: TGTGCCACCAAGGGGACAGGACCTGGCTACACCTTC. It specifies CATKGTGPGYTF.

This sequence joins TRBV4-1 and TRBJ2-1, with 9 bases that match TRBD1. This CDR3 contains 15 residues. Germline assignment: CDR1 MGHRA and CDR2 YSYEKL. Losses at the gene ends were 4 bases for V and 4 bases for J; bases not matched to a gene: 5. In DNA form, the CDR3 reads TGCGCCAGCAGCCGAGGACAGGGGACGTACAATGAGCAGTTCTTC. This codes for CASSRGQGTYNEQFF.